These T cell receptor beta chains were read from a single sample in a study of cytotoxic CD8 clonotypes in ibrutinib-treated CLL. The data were produced by immunoSEQ multiplex PCR, yet TCRdb's version contains in-frame clones alone and is incomplete. Here the sample spans 200,000 to 250,000 clones, 60% to 75% being singletons. The source material was PBMCs, sampled after 24 months of ibrutinib treatment. The source of these receptors is a human donor with chronic lymphocytic leukemia. Each CDR3 is given with its conserved first and last residue. The D gene is left open where the match is weak. Expanded clones get a size class; other rows say once, few or many, or leave the size out.

D,size,V,J,CDR3,DNA
NA,NA,TRBV30,TRBJ2-3,CAWNTARGDTQYF,TGTGCCTGGAACACAGCTAGGGGCGATACGCAGTATTTT
TRBD2,NA,TRBV5-1,TRBJ2-3,CASSWLAGVADTQYF,TGCGCCAGCAGCTGGTTAGCGGGAGTGGCAGATACGCAGTATTTT
NA,NA,TRBV5-1,TRBJ2-7,CASSVLRGNYEQYF,TGCGCCAGCAGCGTTTTAAGGGGCAACTACGAGCAGTACTTC
NA,NA,TRBV11-1,TRBJ1-1,CASSVVFNTEAFF,TGTGCCAGCAGCGTGGTGTTTAACACTGAAGCTTTCTTT
NA,once,TRBV6-5,TRBJ1-2,CASTGNYGYTF,TGTGCCAGCACGGGGAACTATGGCTACACCTTC
NA,NA,TRBV28,TRBJ2-1,CASSFRPNNEQFF,TGTGCCAGCAGTTTTCGTCCGAACAATGAGCAGTTCTTC
NA,NA,TRBV7-2,TRBJ2-2,CASSLRSGAVGELFF,TGTGCCAGCAGCTTAAGATCGGGGGCGGTCGGGGAGCTGTTTTTT
NA,NA,TRBV25-1,TRBJ1-4,CASSEINATNEKLFF,TGTGCCAGCAGTGAAATCAATGCAACTAATGAAAAACTGTTTTTT
NA,NA,TRBV11-2,TRBJ2-5,CASSLDWETQYF,TGTGCCAGCAGCTTAGATTGGGAGACCCAGTACTTC
TRBD2,NA,TRBV6-5,TRBJ2-3,CASSYRLAGTDTQYF,TGTGCCAGCAGTTACAGGCTAGCGGGCACAGATACGCAGTATTTT
TRBD1,few,TRBV28,TRBJ1-5,CASRQGSWNSNQPQHF,TGTGCCAGCCGACAGGGCTCCTGGAATAGCAATCAGCCCCAGCATTTT
TRBD2,few,TRBV27,TRBJ2-7,CASSSRLGREGRNEQYF,TGTGCCAGCAGCTCCAGGCTAGGGCGGGAGGGGAGGAACGAGCAGTACTTC
TRBD1,few,TRBV5-1,TRBJ1-1,CASSWAGTGDTEAFF,TGCGCCAGCAGCTGGGCCGGGACAGGGGACACTGAAGCTTTCTTT
TRBD1,once,TRBV28,TRBJ1-3,CASSIQGARNTIYF,TGTGCCAGCAGTATCCAGGGGGCCCGGAACACCATATATTTT
TRBD2,NA,TRBV6-5,TRBJ2-7,CASRDLAGGPYEQYF,TGTGCCAGCAGGGACCTAGCGGGAGGGCCGTACGAGCAGTACTTC
NA,NA,TRBV7-9,TRBJ1-3,CASSSTIVAGNTIYF,TGTGCCAGCAGCTCGACAATCGTAGCTGGAAACACCATATATTTT
TRBD1,NA,TRBV28,TRBJ2-7,CASTRFTGTGSPYEQYF,TGTGCCAGCACACGTTTTACCGGGACAGGTTCCCCCTACGAGCAGTACTTC
TRBD2,NA,TRBV13,TRBJ2-7,CASSLGLAVSSYEQYF,TGTGCCAGCAGCTTAGGCCTAGCGGTAAGCTCCTACGAGCAGTACTTC
TRBD1,NA,TRBV5-1,TRBJ1-5,CASSPGQGGIQPQHF,TGCGCCAGCAGCCCCGGACAGGGAGGAATTCAGCCCCAGCATTTT
TRBD2,NA,TRBV10-3,TRBJ2-7,CAAAAGGRSHEQYF,TGTGCCGCAGCGGCGGGCGGGAGGAGCCACGAGCAGTACTTC
NA,once,TRBV7-8,TRBJ2-1,CASSPDGYNEQFF,TGTGCCAGCAGCCCTGACGGGTACAATGAGCAGTTCTTC
TRBD1,few,TRBV7-9,TRBJ1-1,CASSHPGQGNTEAFF,TGTGCCAGCAGCCACCCGGGACAGGGGAACACTGAAGCTTTCTTT